Shown below are 9 T cell receptor beta chains from a single sample sequenced in a study of blood T cell repertoires in COVID-19 (dated by TCRdb to the early 2020s). The library was prepared using the immunoSEQ multiplex PCR assay. TCRdb obtained this table from immuneACCESS and retained in-frame rearrangements with V and J assigned. These tables miss some clones; where compared with another copy, unresolved V genes account for less than half of the shortfall, and the remainder is unexplained. For this sample there are 250,000 to 350,000 clones; roughly 90% appear just once. Clones ranked in the top ten supply approximately 13% of the sample. Sequenced sample: peripheral blood. The receptor source for this set is a woman aged 55 to 70 with acute or convalescent COVID-19.

This clone occurred a few times. This chain joins TRBV6-2 or TRBV6-3 and TRBJ2-7; TRBD1 might be the D (6 bases). Trimming removed 2 bases from V and 3 bases from J, with 11 bases in between. The length of the CDR3 is 14 residues. In germline, CDR1 is MNHEY, CDR2 SVGEGT. CDR3 residues: CASSYESRGYEQYF. The DNA for the CDR3 is TGTGCCAGCAGTTACGAGAGCAGGGGCTACGAGCAGTACTTC.

The table lists this clone with a count of one. The chain has TRBV7-2 and TRBJ1-1, with D perhaps matching TRBD1 (6 bases). Germline V CDR1 and CDR2: SGHTA, FQGNSA. The CDR3 runs 15 residues. Deletions cut 3 bases from V and 0 bases from J, with 11 bases between. CDR3 sequence reads: CASSFRQVVNTEAFF. The CDR3 DNA is TGTGCCAGCAGCTTCAGACAGGTTGTGAACACTGAAGCTTTCTTT.

The V and J genes are TRBV5-1 and TRBJ2-1; D uncertain. Trimming pared 4 bases from V and 3 bases from J, leaving 5 bases between. Germline V CDR1 and CDR2: SGHRS, YFSETQ. CDR3 size: 12 residues. CDR3 in amino acids: CASSQDYNEQFF. CDR3 coding DNA: TGCGCCAGCAGCCAGGACTACAATGAGCAGTTCTTC.

The J gene is TRBJ1-2, the V gene TRBV19; 7 bases align to TRBD1. This CDR3 comprises 13 residues. Per germline, CDR1 LNHDA and CDR2 SQIVND (reference sequence). V shed 5 bases and J 6 bases; nucleotides not matched to a gene: 6. CDR3 residues: CASSQTGVNGYTF. Written as DNA, the CDR3 is TGTGCCAGTAGTCAAACAGGGGTGAATGGCTACACCTTC.

J is TRBJ2-3 and V is TRBV15, with D unresolved. The CDR3 runs 13 residues. Trimming left V 0 bases short and J 4 bases short, with 5 bases between. In germline, CDR1 is LNHNV, CDR2 YYDKDF (reference sequence). The CDR3 spells CATSRDPADTQYF. The CDR3 DNA reads as TGTGCCACCAGCAGAGACCCAGCAGATACGCAGTATTTT.

V gene TRBV7-3 combines with J gene TRBJ2-6; 8 nucleotides agree with TRBD2. Per the germline V gene, CDR1 is SGHTA and CDR2 is FQGTGA. The CDR3 runs 16 residues. J lost 2 bases, V lost 5 bases, and 5 bases had no gene match. Here the CDR3 DNA reads TGTGCCAGCAGCCCCGGGGGGGGGCCTGGGGCCAACGTCCTGACTTTC. As protein: CASSPGGGPGANVLTF.

The chain carries TRBV4-1 and TRBJ2-1; D not resolved. Trimming took 3 bases from V and 0 from J, leaving 15 bases between them. The V gene's germline CDR1 is MGHRA and CDR2 YSYEKL. The CDR3 is made up of 17 amino acids. The CDR3 sequence: CASSHGTSYYSYNEQFF. The CDR3 DNA follows: TGCGCCAGCAGCCACGGCACATCTTACTACTCCTACAATGAGCAGTTCTTC.

The chain combines TRBV10-3 with TRBJ2-2; 7 positions match TRBD1. Germline assignment: CDR1 ENHRY and CDR2 SYGVKD. The CDR3 length is 14 residues. V lost 2 bases to trimming and J lost 5 bases; unmatched junction nucleotides: 2. In DNA, the CDR3 is TGTGCCATCAGTGAGCCAGGGGGAACCGGGGAGCTGTTTTTT. It encodes CAISEPGGTGELFF.

This clone appeared once. The V gene is TRBV4-1, the J gene TRBJ2-5; 7 bases match TRBD2. This CDR3 comprises 15 residues. Germline V CDR1 and CDR2: MGHRA, YSYEKL. V lost 3 bases and J lost 3; bases outside the gene matches: 7. CDR3 nucleotide sequence: TGCGCCAGCAGCCATAGTCCTAGCGGAAAAGAGACCCAGTACTTC. Protein sequence: CASSHSPSGKETQYF.